This T cell receptor beta chain is from a study of T-cell memory formation after mild COVID-19. Findings and caveats of the study: From day 15 to 85, contracting clones were balanced between CD4 and CD8, whereas later expanders leaned toward CD4+. Detection of some responders pre-infection suggested pre-existing cross-reactive memory T cells participated. For contracting clones, CD4+ ones sat mainly in CM and EM, CD8+ in EMRA.

Germline V lookup: CDR1 SGHTA, CDR2 FQGTGA. The CDR3 has 13 residues. Trimming took 3 bases from V and 3 from J, leaving 8 bases between them. It was 5'RACE with constant-segment primers that produced the TCR alpha and TCR beta cDNA libraries, which carried sample barcodes and UMIs. A single record per CDR3 protein comes from TCRdb applying MiXCR to the 5' RACE reads. The data hold about 47,000 distinct CDR3 sequences, with about a tenth observed a single time. About this clonotype itself: As yet, its antigen is unknown.

The chain couples TRBV7-3 to TRBJ1-1, with D unclear. Sequencing used PBMCs or a T cell subset sorted from them (not recorded which). The receptor was isolated from an adult woman who had mild COVID-19 (a few samples of this study predate the infection). Cell type and time point are not known. The CDR3 loop reads CASSLHEDTEAFF. The CDR3, as DNA: TGTGCCAGCAGCTTGCACGAGGACACTGAAGCTTTCTTT.